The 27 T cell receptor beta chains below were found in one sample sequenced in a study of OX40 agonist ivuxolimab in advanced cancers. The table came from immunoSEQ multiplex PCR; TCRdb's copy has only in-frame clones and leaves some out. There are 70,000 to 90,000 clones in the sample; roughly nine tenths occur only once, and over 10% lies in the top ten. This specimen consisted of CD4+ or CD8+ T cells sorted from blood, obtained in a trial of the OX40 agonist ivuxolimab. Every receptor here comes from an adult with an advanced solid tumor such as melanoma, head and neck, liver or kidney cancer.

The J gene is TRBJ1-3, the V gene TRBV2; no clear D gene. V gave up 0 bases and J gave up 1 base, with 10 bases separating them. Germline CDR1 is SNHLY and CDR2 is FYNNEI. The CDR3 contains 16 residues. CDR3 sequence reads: CASSEALWGSGNTIYF. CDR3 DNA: TGTGCCAGCAGTGAAGCGCTCTGGGGTTCTGGAAACACCATATATTTT.

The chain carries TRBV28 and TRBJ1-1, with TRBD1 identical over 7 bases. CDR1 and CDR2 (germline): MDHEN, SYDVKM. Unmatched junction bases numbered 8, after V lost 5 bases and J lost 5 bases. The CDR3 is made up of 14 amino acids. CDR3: CASSRQGAVTEAFF. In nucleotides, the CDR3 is TGTGCCAGCAGTCGACAGGGCGCCGTAACTGAAGCTTTCTTT.

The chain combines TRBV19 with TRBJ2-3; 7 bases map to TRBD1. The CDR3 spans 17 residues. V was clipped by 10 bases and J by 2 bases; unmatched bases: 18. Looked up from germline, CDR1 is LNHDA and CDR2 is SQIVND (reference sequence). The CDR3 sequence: CATKGEGPGQSTDTQYF. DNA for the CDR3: TGTGCCACCAAGGGGGAAGGCCCGGGACAGTCCACAGATACGCAGTATTTT.

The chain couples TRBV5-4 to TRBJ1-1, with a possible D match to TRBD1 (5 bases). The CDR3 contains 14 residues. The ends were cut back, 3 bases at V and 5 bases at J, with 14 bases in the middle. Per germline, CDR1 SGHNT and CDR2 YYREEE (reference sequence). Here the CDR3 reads CASSWGSAGTEAFF. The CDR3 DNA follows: TGTGCCAGCAGCTGGGGGTCAGCGGGGACTGAAGCTTTCTTT.

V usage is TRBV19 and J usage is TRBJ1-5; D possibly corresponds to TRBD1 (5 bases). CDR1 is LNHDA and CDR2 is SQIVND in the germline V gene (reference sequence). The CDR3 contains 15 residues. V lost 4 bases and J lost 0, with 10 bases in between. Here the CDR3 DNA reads TGTGCCAGTAGTACCTTCAGGGCTAGCAATCAGCCCCAGCATTTT. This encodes CASSTFRASNQPQHF.

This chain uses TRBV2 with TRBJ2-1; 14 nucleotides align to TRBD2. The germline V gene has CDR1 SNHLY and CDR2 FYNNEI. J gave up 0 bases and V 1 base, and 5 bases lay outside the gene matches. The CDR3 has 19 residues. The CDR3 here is CASSEGTSGRTPSYNEQFF. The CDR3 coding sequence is TGTGCCAGCAGTGAAGGGACTAGCGGGAGGACTCCCTCCTACAATGAGCAGTTCTTC.

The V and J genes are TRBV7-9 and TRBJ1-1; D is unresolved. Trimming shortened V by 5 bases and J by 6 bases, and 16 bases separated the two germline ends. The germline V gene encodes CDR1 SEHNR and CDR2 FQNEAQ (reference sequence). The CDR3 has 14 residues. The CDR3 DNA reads TGTGCCAGCAGCCCCCTGGTCCCCGAAGCTGAAGCTTTCTTT. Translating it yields CASSPLVPEAEAFF.

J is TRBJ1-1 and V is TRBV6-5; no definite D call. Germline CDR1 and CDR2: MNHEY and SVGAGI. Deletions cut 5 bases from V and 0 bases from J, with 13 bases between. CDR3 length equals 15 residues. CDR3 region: CASSKIELLNTEAFF. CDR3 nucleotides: TGTGCCAGCAGTAAGATTGAGCTCCTGAACACTGAAGCTTTCTTT.

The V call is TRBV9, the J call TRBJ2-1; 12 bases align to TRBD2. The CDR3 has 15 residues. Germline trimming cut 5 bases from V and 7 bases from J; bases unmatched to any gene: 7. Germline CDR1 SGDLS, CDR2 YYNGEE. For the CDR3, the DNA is TGTGCCAGCAGAGCCGGGACTAGCGGGTTTAATGAGCAGTTCTTC. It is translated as CASRAGTSGFNEQFF.

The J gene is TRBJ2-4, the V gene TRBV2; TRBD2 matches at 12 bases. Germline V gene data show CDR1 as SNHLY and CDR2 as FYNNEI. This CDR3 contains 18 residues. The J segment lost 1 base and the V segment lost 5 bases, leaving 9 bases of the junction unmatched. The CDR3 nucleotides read TGTGCCAGCAGTTCAAGACTAGCGGGAGTGGGGGCCAAAAACATTCAGTACTTC. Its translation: CASSSRLAGVGAKNIQYF. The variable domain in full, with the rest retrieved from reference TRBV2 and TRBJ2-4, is EPEVTQTPSHQVTQMGQEVILRCVPISNHLYFYWYRQILGQKVEFLVSFYNNEISEKSEIFDDQFSVERPDGSNFTLKIRSTKLEDSAMYFCASSSRLAGVGAKNIQYFGAGTRLSVL.

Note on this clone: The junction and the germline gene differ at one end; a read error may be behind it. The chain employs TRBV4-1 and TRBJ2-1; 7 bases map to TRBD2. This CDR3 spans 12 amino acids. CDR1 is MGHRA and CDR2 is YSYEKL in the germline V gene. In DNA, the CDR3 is TGCGCCAGCAGCCAAGTGATGCGGGAGTGCGTCTTC. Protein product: CASSQVMRECVF.

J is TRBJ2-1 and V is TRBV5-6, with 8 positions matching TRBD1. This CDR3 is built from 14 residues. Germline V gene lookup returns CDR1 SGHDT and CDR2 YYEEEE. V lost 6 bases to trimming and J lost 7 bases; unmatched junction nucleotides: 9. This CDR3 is CASTLGRGLNEQFF. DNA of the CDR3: TGTGCCAGCACCCTGGGCAGGGGGCTAAATGAGCAGTTCTTC. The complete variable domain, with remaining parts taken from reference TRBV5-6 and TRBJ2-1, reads DAGVTQSPTHLIKTRGQQVTLRCSPKSGHDTVSWYQQALGQGPQFIFQYYEEEERQRGNFPDRFSGHQFPNYSSELNVNALLLGDSALYLCASTLGRGLNEQFFGPGTRLTVL.

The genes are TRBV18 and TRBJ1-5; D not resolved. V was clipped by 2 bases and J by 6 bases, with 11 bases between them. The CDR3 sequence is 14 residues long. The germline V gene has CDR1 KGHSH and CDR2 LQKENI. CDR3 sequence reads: CASSPSGITQPQHF. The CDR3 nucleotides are TGTGCCAGCTCACCATCCGGTATCACTCAGCCCCAGCATTTT. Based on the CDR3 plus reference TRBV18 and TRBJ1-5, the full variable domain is NAGVMQNPRHLVRRRGQEARLRCSPMKGHSHVYWYRQLPEEGLKFMVYLQKENIIDESGMPKERFSAEFPKEGPSILRIQQVVRGDSAAYFCASSPSGITQPQHFGDGTRLSIL.

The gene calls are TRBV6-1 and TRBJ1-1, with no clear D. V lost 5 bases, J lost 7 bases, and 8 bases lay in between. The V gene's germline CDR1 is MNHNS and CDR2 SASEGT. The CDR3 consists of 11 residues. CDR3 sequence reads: CASSRHVEAFF. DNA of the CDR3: TGTGCCAGCAGTCGACACGTTGAAGCTTTCTTT.

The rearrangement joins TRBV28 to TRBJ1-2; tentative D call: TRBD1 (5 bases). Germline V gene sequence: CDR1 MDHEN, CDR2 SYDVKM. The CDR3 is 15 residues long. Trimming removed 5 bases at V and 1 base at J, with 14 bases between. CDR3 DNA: TGTGCCAGCAGTCGGTCGACAGCGAGTAACTATGGCTACACCTTC. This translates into CASSRSTASNYGYTF.

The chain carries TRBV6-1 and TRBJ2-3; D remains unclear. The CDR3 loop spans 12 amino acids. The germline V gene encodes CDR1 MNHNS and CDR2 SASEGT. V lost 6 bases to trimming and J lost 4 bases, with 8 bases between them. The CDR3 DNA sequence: TGTGCCAGCAGAAAAGAGGCAGATACGCAGTATTTT. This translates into CASRKEADTQYF.

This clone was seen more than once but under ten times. CDR3 residues: CASSELQTAGEQYF. CDR3 bases: TGCGCCAGCAGTGAGTTGCAGACCGCCGGTGAGCAGTACTTC. The chain combines TRBV10-1 with TRBJ2-7; unclear D gene. Germline CDR1 is WNHNN and CDR2 is SYGVQD (reference sequence). This CDR3 is 14 amino acids long. The germline V and J ends were trimmed by 1 base and 7 bases, with 14 bases remaining between them.

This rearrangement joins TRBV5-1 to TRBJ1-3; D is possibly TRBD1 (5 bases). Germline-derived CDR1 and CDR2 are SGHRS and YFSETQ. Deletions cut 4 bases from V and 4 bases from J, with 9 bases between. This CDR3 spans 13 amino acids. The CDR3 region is CASSRGFGNTIYF. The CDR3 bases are TGCGCCAGCAGCAGGGGTTTCGGAAACACCATATATTTT.

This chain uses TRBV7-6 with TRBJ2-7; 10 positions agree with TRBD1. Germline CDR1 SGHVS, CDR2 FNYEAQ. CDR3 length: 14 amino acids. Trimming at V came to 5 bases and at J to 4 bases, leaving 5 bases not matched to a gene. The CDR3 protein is CASSPGQGEYEQYF. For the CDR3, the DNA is TGTGCCAGCAGCCCAGGACAGGGGGAATACGAGCAGTACTTC.

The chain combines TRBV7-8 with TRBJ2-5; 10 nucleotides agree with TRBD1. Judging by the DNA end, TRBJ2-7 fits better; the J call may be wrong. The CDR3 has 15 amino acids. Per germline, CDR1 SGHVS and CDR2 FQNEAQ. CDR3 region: CASSFGGTGAYEQYF. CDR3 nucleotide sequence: TGTGCCAGCAGCTTTGGGGGGACAGGGGCCTACGAGCAGTACTTC.

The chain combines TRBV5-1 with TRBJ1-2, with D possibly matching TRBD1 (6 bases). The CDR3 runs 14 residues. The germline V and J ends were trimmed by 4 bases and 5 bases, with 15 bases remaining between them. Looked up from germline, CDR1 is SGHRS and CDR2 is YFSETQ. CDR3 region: CASSPSDSVYGYTF. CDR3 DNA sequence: TGCGCCAGCAGCCCGTCGGACAGCGTATATGGCTACACCTTC.

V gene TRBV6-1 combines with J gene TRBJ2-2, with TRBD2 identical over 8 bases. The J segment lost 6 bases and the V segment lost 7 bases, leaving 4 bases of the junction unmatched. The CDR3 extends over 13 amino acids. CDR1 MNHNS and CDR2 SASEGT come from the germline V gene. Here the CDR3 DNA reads TGTGCCAGCACCGTAGCGGGACCCGGGGAGCTGTTTTTT. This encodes CASTVAGPGELFF.

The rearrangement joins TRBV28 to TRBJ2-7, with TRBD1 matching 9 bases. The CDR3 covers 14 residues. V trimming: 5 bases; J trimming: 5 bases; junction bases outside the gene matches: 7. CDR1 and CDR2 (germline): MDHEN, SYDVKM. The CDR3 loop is CASSGTGSLHEQYF. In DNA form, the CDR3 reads TGTGCCAGCAGTGGGACAGGGTCTCTACACGAGCAGTACTTC.

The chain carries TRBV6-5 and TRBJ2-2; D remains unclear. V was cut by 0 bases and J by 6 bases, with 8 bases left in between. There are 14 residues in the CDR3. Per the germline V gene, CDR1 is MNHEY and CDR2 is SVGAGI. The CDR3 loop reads CASSYSKGSGELFF. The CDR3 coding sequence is TGTGCCAGCAGTTACTCGAAAGGGTCCGGGGAGCTGTTTTTT.

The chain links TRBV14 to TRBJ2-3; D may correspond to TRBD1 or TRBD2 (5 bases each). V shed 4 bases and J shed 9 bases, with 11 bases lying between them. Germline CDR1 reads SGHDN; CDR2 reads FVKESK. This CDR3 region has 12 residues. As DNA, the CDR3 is TGTGCCAGCAGCCTCGACTGGGGGACGCAGTATTTT. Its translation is CASSLDWGTQYF.

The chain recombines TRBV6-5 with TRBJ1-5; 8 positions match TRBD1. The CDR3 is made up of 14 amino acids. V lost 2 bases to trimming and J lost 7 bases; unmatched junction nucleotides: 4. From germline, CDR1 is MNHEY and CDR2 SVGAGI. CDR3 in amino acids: CASSYRTGRQPQHF. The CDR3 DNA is TGTGCCAGCAGTTACCGGACAGGGCGGCAGCCCCAGCATTTT.

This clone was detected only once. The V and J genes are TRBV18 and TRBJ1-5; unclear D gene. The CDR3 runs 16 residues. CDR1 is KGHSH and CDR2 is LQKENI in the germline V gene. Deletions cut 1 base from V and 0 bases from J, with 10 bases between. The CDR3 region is CASSPRRTVSNQPQHF. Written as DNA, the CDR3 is TGTGCCAGCTCACCACGTCGAACAGTTAGCAATCAGCCCCAGCATTTT.